This TCR beta chain was documented in a study of cytomegalovirus exposure and HLA in healthy donors. Study-wide findings and caveats: Data from an earlier analysis indicated that most TCR beta V segments were productive either about 90% or about 30% of the time.

CDR3 length: 16 amino acids. Germline CDR1 is SGHVS and CDR2 is FQNEAQ. J lost 5 bases, V lost 2 bases, and 9 bases had no gene match. PCR amplification relied on 60 Vbeta primers (plus 13 Jbeta primers). Assay: immunoSEQ multiplex PCR; the TCRdb copy retains only in-frame clones and omits some. The table lists tens of thousands of clones, 81% of them singletons. To note about this clone: What it recognizes is unknown.

Source material: PBMCs. This chain uses TRBV7-8 with TRBJ2-1; TRBD2 aligns across 7 bases. The TCR was taken from a man in his fifties in good health and CMV-seronegative. The CDR3 region has the DNA TGTGCCAGCAGCTTAAGGGAGGCGGGAGTCCACAATGAGCAGTTCTTC. It is translated as CASSLREAGVHNEQFF.